The present TCR beta chain was sequenced within a study of OX40 agonist ivuxolimab in advanced cancers. The germline V gene encodes CDR1 SGHDT and CDR2 YYEEEE. The CDR3 totals 18 residues. Trimming removed 3 bases from V and 5 bases from J; junction bases left unmatched: 13. Using immunoSEQ multiplex PCR, the repertoire was profiled, and TCRdb retains in-frame clones only, with some absent. In the table there are 57,000 or so clones, roughly 83% of which are singletons. Regarding the study as a whole: Also showing low normalized T-cell clonal expansion were some of the nonresponders.

Notes on this clone: Antigen unknown.

The sequences come from CD4+ or CD8+ T cells sorted from blood, collected in a trial of the OX40 agonist ivuxolimab. The rearrangement joins TRBV5-6 to TRBJ2-3, with 12 bases that match TRBD2. This TCR came from an adult with an advanced solid tumor such as melanoma, head and neck, liver or kidney cancer. CDR3 DNA sequence: TGTGCCAGCAGCTCGGTGGTGTCTAGCGGGGGGGCAGGAGATACGCAGTATTTT. It translates to CASSSVVSSGGAGDTQYF.